This TCR beta chain was identified in a study of shared clonotypes between healthy human individuals (dated by TCRdb to between 2020 and 2021). General notes on the study: The cohort comprised a couple of women and a few men aged 18 to 49 years. Libraries were prepared and TCR repertoires were sequenced by different laboratories using diverse techniques, in order to increase sequencing depth and limit assay-specific biases. For each donor, three plates each were used for CD4 naive and CD4 memory, two plates were used for CD8 naive, and one plate was used for CD8 memory. To estimate repertoire size and how much clonotype sharing occurs between individuals, the study deeply sequenced the blood TCR repertoires of roughly 5 healthy adults. Per donor, leukapheresis produced somewhere between about 0.94 and 9.5 billion PBMCs.

To note about this clone: Its antigen is not yet known. Base quality data are lacking; no much larger clone is found one base away.

The junction carries 19 bases between V and J, which are trimmed by 2 bases and 6 bases respectively. In the germline V gene, CDR1 corresponds to SGHDT and CDR2 to YYEEEE. The CDR3 covers 16 residues, taking in both the cysteine and the phenylalanine. The read is trimmed to its CDR3 DNA, 48 bases read in frame from base 1. The donors were healthy, HIV-negative adults with no recently reported acute infections or vaccinations. Every donor was a Caucasian adult residing in Nashville, Tennessee, USA. CD4+ T cells were enriched by magnetic negative selection, after which naive cells were positively selected on CD45RA and the negative fraction was taken as the memory subset. Blood was collected by leukapheresis, and PBMCs were isolated by Ficoll-Histopaque density gradient centrifugation and then cryopreserved in liquid nitrogen vapor phase. Purity and quantity of every magnetically sorted T cell population were checked by analytical flow cytometry. From each sorted fraction, genomic DNA was isolated and quantified by UV absorbance on a Nanodrop 2000c.

General conclusions and limits of the study: Across several donors, approximately 4.6% of naive CD4, 3% to 3.5% of naive CD8, 2.3% of memory CD4, and around 0.4% of memory CD8 clonotypes were shared. Larger estimated clonotype richness was generally found for naive subsets than for memory subsets. Clonotypes shared by all four sorted-subset donors showed higher generation probabilities than non-shared clonotypes. Pairwise subsampling indicated that sequencing depth was expected to affect the degree of clonotype sharing among donors. Rarefaction of sorted-subset datasets indicated incomplete sequencing despite the large sequencing depth. The genetic and exposure-history diversity represented was limited by the small number of donors. Sampling was restricted to blood, and TCR repertoires in tissue are likely to differ from TCR repertoires in blood.

Using the deep immunoSEQ assay, multiplex PCR amplified TCR CDR3 regions from genomic DNA. Extracted genomic DNA from each cell subset was spread evenly across all wells of several immunoSEQ 96-well plates, with each plate serving as a replicate. For sorted subsets, each replicate PCR was loaded with about 0.2 ug genomic DNA, equivalent to about 30,000 T cell genomes. Purified libraries were measured with a Qubit 3.0 fluorometer, size-checked on a Bioanalyzer 2100, and measured again with the KAPA Library Quantification kit. Every immunoSEQ 96-well plate was sequenced on a dedicated single-read 150-cycle Illumina NextSeq 550 flow cell. Regarding the original processing steps: Because the immunoSEQ output held only junctional sequences and lacked quality scores, the filtering could not match the filtering applied to full-length reads. To assign V/J genes and CDR3, sequences were annotated against IMGT germline references using PyIR, a Python wrapper for IgBLAST v1.9. Reads with weak V/J assignments (E-value above 1e-6), missing CDR3, stop codons, out-of-frame junctions, or ambiguous translated residues were removed. A V3J clonotype was defined by an identical inferred V gene, J gene, and CDR3 amino acid sequence. Percentage overlap between repertoires was computed as shared unique clonotypes divided by the size of the smaller repertoire. Repertoire richness was assessed with RTK rarefaction, the Chao1 estimator, and Recon v2.1 estimates of unobserved clonotypes. Generation probabilities for all TCRbeta clonotypes obtained by the gDNA method from a handful of donors were computed using OLGA. Sourced from immuneACCESS, this table was stored by TCRdb with only in-frame sequences that have V and J called. A share of the clones is absent; for the studies checked, an unresolved V gene accounts for under half, and the remainder has no known explanation. D and trimming were read from the DNA, whereas the V and J calls and clone size are those reported in that table. This sample lists 1,400,000 or so clones; about 98.5% were detected once. The top ten constitute 0.36% of the sample.

The rearranged chain carries TRBV5-6 and TRBJ2-3; the D gene is possibly TRBD2, with 5 bases matching. The TCR comes from a man between 25 and 39 years old in good health. The sample taken for sequencing was naive CD4+ T cells sorted from blood. The sample's cell subset or site, from its label and the paper: CD45RA+ positively selected. The CDR3 reads CASSFLLRGRWDTQYF. The bases are TGTGCCAGCAGCTTTTTACTCCGGGGTCGGTGGGATACGCAGTATTTT.